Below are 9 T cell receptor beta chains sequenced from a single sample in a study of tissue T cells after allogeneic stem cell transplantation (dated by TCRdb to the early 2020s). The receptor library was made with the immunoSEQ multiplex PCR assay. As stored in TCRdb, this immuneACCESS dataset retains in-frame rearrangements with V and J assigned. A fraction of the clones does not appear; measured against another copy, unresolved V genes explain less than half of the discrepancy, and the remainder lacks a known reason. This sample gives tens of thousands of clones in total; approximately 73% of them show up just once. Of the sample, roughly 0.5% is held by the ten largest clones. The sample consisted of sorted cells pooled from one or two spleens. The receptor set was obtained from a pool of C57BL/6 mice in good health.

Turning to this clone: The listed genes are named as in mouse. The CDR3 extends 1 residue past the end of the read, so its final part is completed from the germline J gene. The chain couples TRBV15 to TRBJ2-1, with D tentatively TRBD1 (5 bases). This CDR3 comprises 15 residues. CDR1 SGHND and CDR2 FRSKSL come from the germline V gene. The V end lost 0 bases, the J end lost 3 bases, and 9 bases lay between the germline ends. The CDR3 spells CASSLAAGFYAEQFF. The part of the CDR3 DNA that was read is TGTGCCAGCAGTTTAGCGGCAGGGTTCTATGCTGAGCAGTTC.

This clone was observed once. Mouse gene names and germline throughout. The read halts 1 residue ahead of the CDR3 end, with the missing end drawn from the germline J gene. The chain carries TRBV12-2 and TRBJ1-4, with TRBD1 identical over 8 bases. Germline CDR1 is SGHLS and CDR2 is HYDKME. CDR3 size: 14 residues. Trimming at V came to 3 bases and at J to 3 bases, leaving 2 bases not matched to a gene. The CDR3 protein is CASSAQGANERLFF. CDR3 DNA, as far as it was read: TGTGCCAGCTCTGCACAGGGGGCCAACGAAAGATTATTT.

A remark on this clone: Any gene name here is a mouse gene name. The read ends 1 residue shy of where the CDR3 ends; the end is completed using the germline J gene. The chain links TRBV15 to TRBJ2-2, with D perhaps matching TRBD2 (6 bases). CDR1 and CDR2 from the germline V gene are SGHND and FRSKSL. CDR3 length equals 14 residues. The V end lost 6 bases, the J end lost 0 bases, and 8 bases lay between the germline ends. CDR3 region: CASRTGTNTGQLYF. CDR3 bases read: TGTGCCAGCAGGACTGGAACAAACACCGGGCAGCTCTAC. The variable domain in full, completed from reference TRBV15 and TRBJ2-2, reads DAGVTQTPRHEVAEKGQTIILKCEPVSGHNDLFWYRQTKIQGLELLSYFRSKSLMEDGGAFKDRFKAEMLNSSFSTLKIQPTEPKDSAVYLCASRTGTNTGQLYFGEGSKLTVL.

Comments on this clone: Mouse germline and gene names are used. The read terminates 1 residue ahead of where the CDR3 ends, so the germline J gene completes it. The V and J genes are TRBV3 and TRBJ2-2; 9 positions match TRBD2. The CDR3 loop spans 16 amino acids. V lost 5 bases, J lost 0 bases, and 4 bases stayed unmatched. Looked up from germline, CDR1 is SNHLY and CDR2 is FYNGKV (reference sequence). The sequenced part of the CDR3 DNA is TGTGCCAGCAGCGCCAGACTGGGGGCAAACACCGGGCAGCTCTAC. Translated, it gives CASSARLGANTGQLY. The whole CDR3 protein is CASSARLGANTGQLYF.

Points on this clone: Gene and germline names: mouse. The CDR3 DNA, read in part, is TGTGCCTGGAGCCATCAGGGGGCTGGAAATACGCTCTAT. Translation gives CAWSHQGAGNTLY. The whole CDR3 sequence reads CAWSHQGAGNTLYF. This chain links TRBV31 with TRBJ1-3; TRBD1 matches 7 bases. The DNA ends 1 residue before the CDR3 does, and the rest of the CDR3 is filled in from the germline J gene. V dropped 3 bases and J dropped 2; count of bases not matched to a gene: 4. The germline V gene encodes CDR1 GKSSPN and CDR2 SITVG. This CDR3 has 14 residues.

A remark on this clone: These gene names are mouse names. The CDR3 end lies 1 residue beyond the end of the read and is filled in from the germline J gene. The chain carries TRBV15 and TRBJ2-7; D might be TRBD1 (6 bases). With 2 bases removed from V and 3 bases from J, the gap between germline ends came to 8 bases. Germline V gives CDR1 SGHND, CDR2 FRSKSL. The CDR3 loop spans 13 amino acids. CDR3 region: CASSLRDIYEQYF. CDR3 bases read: TGTGCCAGCAGTTTACGGGACATCTATGAACAGTAC.

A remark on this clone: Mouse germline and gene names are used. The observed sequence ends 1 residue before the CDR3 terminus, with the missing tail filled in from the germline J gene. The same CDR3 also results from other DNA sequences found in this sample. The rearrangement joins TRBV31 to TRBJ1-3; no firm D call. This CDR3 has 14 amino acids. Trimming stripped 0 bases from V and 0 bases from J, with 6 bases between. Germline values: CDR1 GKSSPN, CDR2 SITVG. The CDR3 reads CAWSLGSSGNTLYF. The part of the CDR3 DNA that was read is TGTGCCTGGAGTCTGGGCAGTTCTGGAAATACGCTCTAT.

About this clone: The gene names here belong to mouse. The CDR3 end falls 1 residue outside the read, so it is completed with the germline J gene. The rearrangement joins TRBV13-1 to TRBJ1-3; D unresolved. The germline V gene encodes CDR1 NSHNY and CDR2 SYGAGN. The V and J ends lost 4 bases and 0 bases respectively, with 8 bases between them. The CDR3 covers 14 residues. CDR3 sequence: CASSPQNSGNTLYF. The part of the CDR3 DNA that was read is TGTGCCAGCAGTCCGCAGAATTCTGGAAATACGCTCTAT.

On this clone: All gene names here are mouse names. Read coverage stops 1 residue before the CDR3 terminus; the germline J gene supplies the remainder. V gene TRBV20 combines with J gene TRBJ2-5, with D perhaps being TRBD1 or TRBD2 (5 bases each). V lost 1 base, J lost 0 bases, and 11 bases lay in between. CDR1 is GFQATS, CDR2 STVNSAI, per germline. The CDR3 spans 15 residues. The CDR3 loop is CGARAYRDNQDTQYF. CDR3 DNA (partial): TGTGGTGCTAGGGCTTACCGGGACAACCAAGACACCCAGTAC.